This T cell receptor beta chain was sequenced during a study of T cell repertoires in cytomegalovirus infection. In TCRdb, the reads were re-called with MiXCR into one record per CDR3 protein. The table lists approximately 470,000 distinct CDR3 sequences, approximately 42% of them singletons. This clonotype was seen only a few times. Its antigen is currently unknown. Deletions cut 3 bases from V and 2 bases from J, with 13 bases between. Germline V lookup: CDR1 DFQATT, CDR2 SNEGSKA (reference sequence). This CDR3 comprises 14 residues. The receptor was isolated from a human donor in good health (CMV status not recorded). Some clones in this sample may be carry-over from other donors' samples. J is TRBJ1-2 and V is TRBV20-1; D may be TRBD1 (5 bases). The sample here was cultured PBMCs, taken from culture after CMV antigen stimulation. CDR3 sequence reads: CSASQGPVNYGYTF. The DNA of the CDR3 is TGCAGTGCTAGCCAGGGTCCTGTAAACTATGGCTACACCTTC.